This TCR beta chain was retrieved from a study of T cells in Graves' hyperthyroidism and ophthalmopathy. The study, taken as a whole, reports: Expanded thyroid clonotypes (above 0.001) were mostly also found in blood.

Over 18 months, lack of ophthalmopathy progression marked Graves' hyperthyroidism as stable. Disease duration under 2 months; hyperthyroidism patients were aged 18 to 65. Fresh peripheral blood, about 9.3 ml, yielded the PBMCs. Template material for amplifying TCR beta CDR3 regions consisted of RNA transcripts. TCR CDR3 underwent first-round RT-PCR with the HTBI primer set. TCRdb analysed the multiplex PCR reads with MiXCR anew, one entry per CDR3 protein. The sample shows approximately 430,000 distinct CDR3 sequences, approximately 15% of them seen only once. J was trimmed by 7 bases and V by 6 bases; bases with no gene match: 3. The CDR3 is 12 residues long. This clonotype appeared many times. Its antigen is currently unknown.

The chain carries TRBV12-3 or TRBV12-4 and TRBJ1-2, with 9 nucleotides matching TRBD1. The specimen was blood. The origin of this receptor is a woman younger than 30 with Graves' hyperthyroidism. In DNA, the CDR3 is TGTGCCAGCAGGACAGGGGGGGGTGGCTACACCTTC. Amino acid sequence: CASRTGGGGYTF.